This T cell receptor beta chain emerged from a study of CD8 T cells in ankylosing spondylitis. CDR1 is SQVTM and CDR2 is ANQGSEA in the germline V gene. Trimming shortened V by 5 bases and J by 2 bases, and 8 bases separated the two germline ends. The CDR3 length is 12 residues. Whole-study findings and limits: Seemingly distinctive of ankylosing spondylitis blood was a TCR beta motif formed by eight highly homologous variants. Enrichment of disease-linked clones was reportedly significant in matched ankylosing spondylitis synovial fluid.

Libraries of TCR beta came from quantitative 5'-RACE with molecular barcodes. TCRdb redid the calling of the 5' RACE reads with MiXCR, one entry per CDR3 protein. The data hold around 90,000 distinct CDR3 sequences, with 25% to 35% observed a single time. This clonotype was detected only a few times. As yet, its antigen is unknown. Sequenced input: blood, either unsorted or a sorted T cell fraction (not recorded which). This TCR came from a male donor with ankylosing spondylitis or in good health (not recorded which). This chain uses TRBV29-1 with TRBJ2-3, with no clear D. The CDR3 DNA is TGCAGCGTTATCATTTCCACAGATACGCAGTATTTT. Amino acid sequence: CSVIISTDTQYF.